One and the same sample provided the 14 T cell receptor beta chains below, sequenced in a study of T cell changes during pregnancy in multiple sclerosis. Using immunoSEQ multiplex PCR, the repertoire was profiled, and TCRdb retains in-frame clones only, with some absent. The table lists about 20,000 clones, approximately 90% of them singletons. The starting material was CD8+ T cells from peripheral blood mononuclear cells, obtained after pregnancy. All receptors derive from a female donor in good health, enrolled as a control in a pregnancy study.

The chain links TRBV15 to TRBJ2-7, with D possibly TRBD1 on 5 matching bases. CDR1 is LNHNV and CDR2 is YYDKDF in the germline V gene (reference sequence). The CDR3 consists of 13 residues. V was pared by 0 bases and J by 5 bases, with 8 bases between. The CDR3 is CATSRDRAHEQYF. CDR3 in DNA: TGTGCCACCAGCAGAGACAGGGCCCACGAGCAGTACTTC.

The V gene is TRBV4-2, the J gene TRBJ2-2, with no clear D. CDR3 length: 15 amino acids. Deletions cut 0 bases from V and 7 bases from J, with 12 bases between. Germline loops: CDR1 LGHNA, CDR2 YNFKEQ. For the CDR3, the DNA is TGTGCCAGCAGCCAAGAGAGCACCGCTGGCGGGGAGCTGTTTTTT. It encodes CASSQESTAGGELFF.

This chain joins TRBV4-1 and TRBJ1-1; D might be TRBD1 (6 bases). Per the germline V gene, CDR1 is MGHRA and CDR2 is YSYEKL. V dropped 2 bases and J dropped 10 bases, with 14 bases sitting between them. The CDR3 is made up of 13 amino acids. CDR3 nucleotide sequence: TGCGCCAGCAGCCAACCGACAGGTTTAGGAGCTTTCTTT. It yields the protein CASSQPTGLGAFF.

This clone was seen only once. The chain links TRBV5-6 to TRBJ1-2; tentatively, D is TRBD1 (5 bases). CDR1 is SGHDT and CDR2 is YYEEEE in the germline V gene. Trimming shortened V by 0 bases and J by 8 bases, and 14 bases separated the two germline ends. This CDR3 is built from 14 residues. CDR3 bases: TGTGCCAGCAGCTTGGCCGGCGGGACTGCAGGCTACACCTTC. Its protein is CASSLAGGTAGYTF.

The chain joins TRBV7-8 to TRBJ2-5; 8 bases are shared with TRBD2. Per germline, CDR1 SGHVS and CDR2 FQNEAQ. V was pared by 7 bases and J by 1 base, with 11 bases of the junction left unmatched. CDR3 length: 16 residues. The CDR3 here is CASTDTGSGAQETQYF. As DNA, the CDR3 is TGTGCCAGCACCGACACGGGTAGCGGGGCCCAAGAGACCCAGTACTTC.

V and J are TRBV11-3 and TRBJ1-4; a possible D gene is TRBD1 (6 bases). V lost 4 bases to trimming and J lost 3 bases, with 12 bases between them. There are 15 residues in the CDR3. Germline V lookup: CDR1 SGHNT, CDR2 YENEEA. This CDR3 reads CASSYGGVSNEKLFF. DNA for the CDR3: TGTGCCAGCAGCTATGGGGGCGTATCTAATGAAAAACTGTTTTTT.

This chain joins TRBV6-6 and TRBJ1-1; D is unresolved. The CDR3 loop spans 15 amino acids. Germline values: CDR1 MNHNY, CDR2 SVGAGI (reference sequence). V lost 2 bases and J lost 6, with 16 bases in between. CDR3 coding DNA: TGTGCCAGCAGTTACCTAGGAGCCCAAGGCGCTGAAGCTTTCTTT. It specifies CASSYLGAQGAEAFF.

The genes are TRBV7-9 and TRBJ1-5; 9 bases are a match to TRBD1. The junction had 7 bases not matched to a gene; V was cut back by 5 bases and J by 5 bases. CDR1 and CDR2 from the germline V gene are SEHNR and FQNEAQ (reference sequence). The CDR3 contains 15 residues. The chain's CDR3 is CASSIGTGSHQPQHF. The CDR3 DNA is TGTGCCAGCAGCATTGGGACAGGGTCACATCAGCCCCAGCATTTT.

In nucleotides, the CDR3 is TGTGCCAGCAGTTTCACACCCCTTAGCACAGATACGCAGTATTTT. This codes for CASSFTPLSTDTQYF. The chain uses TRBV27 and TRBJ2-3; D ambiguous. Trimming stripped 3 bases from V and 0 bases from J, with 10 bases between. Looked up from germline, CDR1 is MNHEY and CDR2 is SMNVEV (reference sequence). The CDR3 loop spans 15 amino acids.

The chain employs TRBV5-1 and TRBJ2-7, with D tentatively TRBD2 (7 bases). The CDR3 runs to 14 residues. Germline V CDR1 and CDR2: SGHRS, YFSETQ. Trimming left V 0 bases short and J 5 bases short, with 12 bases between. The CDR3 sequence: CASSLAGGQDEQYF. For the CDR3, the DNA is TGCGCCAGCAGCTTGGCCGGGGGGCAGGACGAGCAGTACTTC.

The genes are TRBV29-1 and TRBJ1-2, with D possibly matching TRBD1 (5 bases). CDR3 length: 13 amino acids. Germline loops: CDR1 SQVTM, CDR2 ANQGSEA. Deletions cut 3 bases from V and 6 bases from J, with 14 bases between. For the CDR3, the DNA is TGCAGCGTTGATTCCGGGGGTGGCAATGGCTACACCTTC. Its translation is CSVDSGGGNGYTF.

The gene calls are TRBV30 and TRBJ1-2; D may be TRBD1 (5 bases). The V and J ends lost 2 bases and 1 base respectively, with 11 bases between them. CDR3 size: 14 residues. CDR1 and CDR2 from the germline V gene are GTSNPN and SVGIG (reference sequence). CDR3 nucleotides: TGTGCCTGGAGTCTACAGGATGTTAACTATGGCTACACCTTC. Translation gives CAWSLQDVNYGYTF.

The table lists this clone with a count of one. The chain couples TRBV5-6 to TRBJ1-4; 7 bases match TRBD1. The germline V gene encodes CDR1 SGHDT and CDR2 YYEEEE. The CDR3 length is 17 residues. Germline trimming cut 1 base from V and 5 bases from J; bases unmatched to any gene: 11. This CDR3 is CASSLTAPGQKNEKLFF. CDR3 coding DNA: TGTGCCAGCAGCTTGACCGCCCCGGGACAGAAGAATGAAAAACTGTTTTTT.

The chain recombines TRBV19 with TRBJ2-2, with 7 bases lining up with TRBD1. J lost 4 bases, V lost 4 bases, and 6 bases had no gene match. The CDR3 totals 15 residues. CDR1 is LNHDA and CDR2 is SQIVND in the germline V gene (reference sequence). The CDR3: CASSTRGQITGELFF. The CDR3 nucleotides read TGTGCCAGTAGTACCCGGGGACAGATCACCGGGGAGCTGTTTTTT.